The present T cell receptor beta chain was sequenced within a study of T cell responses to AZD1222 COVID-19 vaccine. Only in-frame clones appear in the TCRdb table, and some are missing; sequencing was by immunoSEQ multiplex PCR. Of about 150,000 clones in the sample, roughly 90% were seen once. Study-level findings and limits: White British ancestry dominated among donors, who included more females, and clonal diversity was possibly underestimated. No day 14 peak samples; only post-peak repertoires were characterized. Spike-spanning, vaccine-associated CD4 TCRs were dominant at 160-218 and 743-854. Baseline seropositives among AZD1222 recipients totaled only five or six.

A word on this clone: Its antigen is currently unknown.

The specimen comprised peripheral blood, sampled on day 0 of AZD1222 vaccination. The receptor was isolated from an adult in good health.

CDR3: CASSLSMAQVVNSPLHF. CDR3 sequence (DNA): TGTGCCAGCAGTTTATCGATGGCCCAAGTCGTTAATTCACCCCTCCACTTT. This chain connects TRBV27 to TRBJ1-6; D not certain. This CDR3 region has 17 residues. The V gene lost 0 bases and the J gene lost 6 bases, with 15 bases spanning the gap. Germline V CDR1 and CDR2: MNHEY, SMNVEV (reference sequence).